The text below deals with one TCR beta chain. Trimming cost V 2 bases and J 6 bases; bases outside gene matches: 9. This CDR3 contains 15 residues. Germline V lookup: CDR1 MNHEY, CDR2 SVGAGI. This record belongs to a study of blood T cell repertoires in COVID-19. Overall study: Samples came from the United States, Italy and Spain, spanning acute and convalescent COVID-19. PBMCs, B-cell-depleted T cells, or T cells provided the cDNA or gDNA that made up the material.

Methods used by the authors: Reference gene primers were amplified, and this amplification served to estimate nucleated cell counts. This table comes from immunoSEQ multiplex PCR, and its TCRdb copy is limited to in-frame clones, with some not included. That table is the source of V, J and clone size, and D and trimming were worked out from the DNA. The profile covers roughly 190,000 clones, with approximately 84% appearing a single time and 4.5% to 6% taken by the ten largest. This chain links TRBV6-5 with TRBJ2-7; 8 nucleotides agree with TRBD1. The sample taken for sequencing was peripheral blood. This receptor was obtained from a woman aged 65 to 85 with active or convalescent COVID-19. CDR3 DNA sequence: TGTGCCAGCAGTTACGAGGACAGGGAGTTCCGCGAGCAGTACTTC. Translated: CASSYEDREFREQYF.